This note documents a single T cell receptor beta chain sequence. The naive CD8 subset, CD45RO-negative cells positively selected for CCR7, excluded terminally differentiated effector memory CD45RA+ cells. Assay: immunoSEQ multiplex PCR; the TCRdb copy retains only in-frame clones and omits some. Found here are roughly 810,000 clones, approximately 97% of them singletons; the top ten hold about 0.21%. Germline assignment: CDR1 SGHAT and CDR2 FQNNGV. After removal of 1 base from V and 8 bases from J, the junction contained 8 bases not matched to a gene. The CDR3 contains 15 residues. These data come from a study of shared clonotypes between healthy human individuals.

This TCR derives from a man younger than 45 in good health. The specimen sequenced was naive CD8+ T cells sorted from blood. The chain uses TRBV11-2 and TRBJ2-4; 7 nucleotides align to TRBD1. CDR3 amino acids: CASSLAGTAGHIQYF. The CDR3 DNA reads as TGTGCCAGCAGCTTAGCCGGGACAGCCGGGCACATTCAGTACTTC.